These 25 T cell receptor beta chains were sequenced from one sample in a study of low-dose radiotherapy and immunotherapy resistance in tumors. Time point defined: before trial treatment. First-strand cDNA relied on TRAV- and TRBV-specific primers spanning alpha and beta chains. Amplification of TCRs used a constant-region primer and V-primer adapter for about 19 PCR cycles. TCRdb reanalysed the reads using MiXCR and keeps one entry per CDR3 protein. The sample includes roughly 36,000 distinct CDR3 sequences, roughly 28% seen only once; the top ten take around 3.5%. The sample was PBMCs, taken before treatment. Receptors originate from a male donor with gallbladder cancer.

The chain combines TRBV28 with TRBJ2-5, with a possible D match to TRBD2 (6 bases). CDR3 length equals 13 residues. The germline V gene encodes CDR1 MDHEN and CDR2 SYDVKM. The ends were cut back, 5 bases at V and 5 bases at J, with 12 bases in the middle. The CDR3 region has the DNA TGTGCCAGCAGTACCCCGGGGAGGGAGACCCAGTACTTC. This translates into CASSTPGRETQYF.

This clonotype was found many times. CDR3 sequence: CASSVTSGNQETQYF. For the CDR3, the DNA is TGTGCCAGCAGTGTCACTAGCGGGAACCAAGAGACCCAGTACTTC. This rearrangement joins TRBV6-2 or TRBV6-3 to TRBJ2-5; 10 bases match TRBD2. Germline V gives CDR1 MNHEY, CDR2 SVGEGT. After removal of 5 bases from V and 0 bases from J, the junction contained 3 bases not matched to a gene. CDR3 size: 15 residues.

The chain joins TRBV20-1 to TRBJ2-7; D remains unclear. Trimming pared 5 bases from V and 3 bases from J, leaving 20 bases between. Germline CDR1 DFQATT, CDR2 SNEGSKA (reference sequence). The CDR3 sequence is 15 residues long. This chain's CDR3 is CSAPSPRSQGYEQYF. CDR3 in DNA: TGCAGTGCTCCCTCCCCGAGGTCACAAGGCTACGAGCAGTACTTC.

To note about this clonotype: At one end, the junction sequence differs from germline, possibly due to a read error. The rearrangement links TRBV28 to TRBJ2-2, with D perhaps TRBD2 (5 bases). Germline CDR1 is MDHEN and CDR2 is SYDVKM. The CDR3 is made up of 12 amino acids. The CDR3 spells CACSPYTGERFF. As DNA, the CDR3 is TGTGCCTGCAGTCCGTACACCGGGGAGCGGTTTTTT.

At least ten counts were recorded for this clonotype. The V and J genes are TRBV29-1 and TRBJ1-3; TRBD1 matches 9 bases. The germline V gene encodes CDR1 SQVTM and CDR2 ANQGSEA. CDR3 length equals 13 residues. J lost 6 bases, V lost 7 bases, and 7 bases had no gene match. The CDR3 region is CSGGQGMANTIYF. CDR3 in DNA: TGCAGCGGGGGACAGGGTATGGCAAACACCATATATTTT.

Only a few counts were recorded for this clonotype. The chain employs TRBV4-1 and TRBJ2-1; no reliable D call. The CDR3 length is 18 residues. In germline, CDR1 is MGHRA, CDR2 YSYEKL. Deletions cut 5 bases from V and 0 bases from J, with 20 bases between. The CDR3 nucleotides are TGCGCCAGCAGCTTCAATCCGCGGATGAGTAACTCCTACAATGAGCAGTTCTTC. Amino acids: CASSFNPRMSNSYNEQFF.

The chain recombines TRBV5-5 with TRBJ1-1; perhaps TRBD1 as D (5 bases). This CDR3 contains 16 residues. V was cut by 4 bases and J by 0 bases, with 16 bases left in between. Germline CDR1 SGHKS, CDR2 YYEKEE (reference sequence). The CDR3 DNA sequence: TGTGCCAGCAGCGTGAGGACACCAACGTTGAACACTGAAGCTTTCTTT. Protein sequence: CASSVRTPTLNTEAFF.

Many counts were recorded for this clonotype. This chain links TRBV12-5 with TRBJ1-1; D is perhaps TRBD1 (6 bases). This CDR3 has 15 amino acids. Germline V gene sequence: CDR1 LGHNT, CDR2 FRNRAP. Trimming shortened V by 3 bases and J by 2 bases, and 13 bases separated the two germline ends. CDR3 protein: CASGFQGGRNTEAFF. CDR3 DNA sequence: TGTGCTAGTGGTTTCCAAGGGGGGCGAAACACTGAAGCTTTCTTT.

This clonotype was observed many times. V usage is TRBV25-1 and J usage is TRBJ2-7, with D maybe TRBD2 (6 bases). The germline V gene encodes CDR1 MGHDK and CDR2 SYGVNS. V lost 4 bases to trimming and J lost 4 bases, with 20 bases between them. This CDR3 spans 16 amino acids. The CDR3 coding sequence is TGTGCCAGCAGTGCTAGACCGGGACTCATACCTTACGAGCAGTACTTC. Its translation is CASSARPGLIPYEQYF.

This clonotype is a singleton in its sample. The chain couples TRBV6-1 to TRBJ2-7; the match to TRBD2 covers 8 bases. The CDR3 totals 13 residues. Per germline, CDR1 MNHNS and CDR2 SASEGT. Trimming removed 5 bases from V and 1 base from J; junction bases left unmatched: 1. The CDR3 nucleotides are TGTGCCAGCAGTAGCGGGGGTTCCTACGAGCAGTACTTC. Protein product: CASSSGGSYEQYF.

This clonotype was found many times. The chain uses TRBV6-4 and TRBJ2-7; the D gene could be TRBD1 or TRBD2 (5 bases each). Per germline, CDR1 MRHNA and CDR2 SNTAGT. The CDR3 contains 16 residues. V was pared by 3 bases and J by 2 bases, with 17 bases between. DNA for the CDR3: TGTGCCAGCAGTGAACGGTCAGGGCCGGGGCCCTACGAGCAGTACTTC. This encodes CASSERSGPGPYEQYF.

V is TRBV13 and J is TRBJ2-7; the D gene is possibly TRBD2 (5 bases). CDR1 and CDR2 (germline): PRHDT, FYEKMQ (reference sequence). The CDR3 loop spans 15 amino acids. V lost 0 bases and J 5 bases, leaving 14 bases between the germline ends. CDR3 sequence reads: CASSLGASSGDEQYF. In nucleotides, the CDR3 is TGTGCCAGCAGCTTAGGTGCTAGCAGCGGAGACGAGCAGTACTTC.

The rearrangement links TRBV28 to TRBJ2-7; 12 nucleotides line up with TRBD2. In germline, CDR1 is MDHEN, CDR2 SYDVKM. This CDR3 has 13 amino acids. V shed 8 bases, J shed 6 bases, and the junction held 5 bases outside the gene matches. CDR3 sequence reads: CASQLAGGPEQYF. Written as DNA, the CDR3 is TGTGCCAGCCAGCTAGCGGGGGGGCCCGAGCAGTACTTC. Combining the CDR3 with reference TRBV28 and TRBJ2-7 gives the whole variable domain DVKVTQSSRYLVKRTGEKVFLECVQDMDHENMFWYRQDPGLGLRLIYFSYDVKMKEKGDIPEGYSVSREKKERFSLILESASTNQTSMYLCASQLAGGPEQYFGPGTRLTVT.

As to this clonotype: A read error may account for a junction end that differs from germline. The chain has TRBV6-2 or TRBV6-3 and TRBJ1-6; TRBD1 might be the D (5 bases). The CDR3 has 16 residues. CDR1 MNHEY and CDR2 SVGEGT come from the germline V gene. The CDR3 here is CASNYWMGTNNSPLHF. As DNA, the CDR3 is TGTGCCAGCAATTACTGGATGGGGACCAATAATTCACCCCTCCACTTT.

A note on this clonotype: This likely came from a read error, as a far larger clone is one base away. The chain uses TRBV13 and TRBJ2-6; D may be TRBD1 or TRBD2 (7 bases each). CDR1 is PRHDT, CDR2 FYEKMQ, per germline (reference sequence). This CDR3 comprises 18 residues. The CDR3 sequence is CVSSRGPAGIGGANVLTF. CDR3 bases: TGTGTCAGCAGTAGGGGGCCAGCGGGGATTGGTGGGGCCAACGTCCTGACTTTC.

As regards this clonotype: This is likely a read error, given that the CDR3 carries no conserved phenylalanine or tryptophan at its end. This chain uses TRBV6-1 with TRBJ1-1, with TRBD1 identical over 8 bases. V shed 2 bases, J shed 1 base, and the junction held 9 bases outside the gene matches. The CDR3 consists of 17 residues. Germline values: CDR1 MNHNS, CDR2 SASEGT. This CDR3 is CASSETAGGRRNTEAFP. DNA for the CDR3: TGTGCCAGCAGTGAAACGGCAGGGGGCAGGAGGAACACTGAAGCTTTCCCC.

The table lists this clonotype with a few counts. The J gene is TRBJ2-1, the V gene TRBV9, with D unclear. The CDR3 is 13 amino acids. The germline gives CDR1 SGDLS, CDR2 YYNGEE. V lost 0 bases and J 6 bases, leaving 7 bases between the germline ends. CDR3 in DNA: TGTGCCAGCAGCGTAGGCCCAGCCAATGAGCAGTTCTTC. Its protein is CASSVGPANEQFF.

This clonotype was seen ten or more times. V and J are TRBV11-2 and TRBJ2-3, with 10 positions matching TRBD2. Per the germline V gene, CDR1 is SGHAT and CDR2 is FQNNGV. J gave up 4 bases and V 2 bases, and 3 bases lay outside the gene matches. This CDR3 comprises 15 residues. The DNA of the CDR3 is TGTGCCAGCAGCTTACTAGCGGGAGCCCCAGATACGCAGTATTTT. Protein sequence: CASSLLAGAPDTQYF.

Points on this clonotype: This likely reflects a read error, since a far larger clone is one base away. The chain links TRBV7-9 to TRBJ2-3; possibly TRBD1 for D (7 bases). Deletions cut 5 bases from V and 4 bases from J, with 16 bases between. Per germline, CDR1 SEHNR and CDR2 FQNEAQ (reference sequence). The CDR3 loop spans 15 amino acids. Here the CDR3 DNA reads TGTGCCAGCAGCGTTAGCAGGGGGGCGGCAGATACGCAGTATTTT. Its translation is CASSVSRGAADTQYF.

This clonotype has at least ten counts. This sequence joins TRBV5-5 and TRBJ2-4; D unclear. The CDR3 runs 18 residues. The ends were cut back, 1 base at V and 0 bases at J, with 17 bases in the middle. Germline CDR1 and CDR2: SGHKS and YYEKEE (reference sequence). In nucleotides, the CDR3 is TGTGCCAGCAGCTTGTCGGCCCCGAGTTACCTAGCCAAAAACATTCAGTACTTC. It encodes CASSLSAPSYLAKNIQYF.

The CDR3 DNA reads as TGTGCCAGCAGTGAATTTGGAGGCGTATATGGCTACACCTTC. This encodes CASSEFGGVYGYTF. J is TRBJ1-2 and V is TRBV25-1; D unclear. Deletions cut 1 base from V and 5 bases from J, with 11 bases between. The CDR3 is made up of 14 amino acids. CDR1 and CDR2 (germline): MGHDK, SYGVNS.

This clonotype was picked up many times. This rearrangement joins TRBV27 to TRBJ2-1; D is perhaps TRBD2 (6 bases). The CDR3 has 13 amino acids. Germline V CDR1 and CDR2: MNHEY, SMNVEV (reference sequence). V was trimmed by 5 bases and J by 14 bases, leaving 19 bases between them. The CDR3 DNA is TGTGCCAGCAGTCCCGCCGACGGGGAGGAGAAGTTCTTC. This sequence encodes CASSPADGEEKFF.

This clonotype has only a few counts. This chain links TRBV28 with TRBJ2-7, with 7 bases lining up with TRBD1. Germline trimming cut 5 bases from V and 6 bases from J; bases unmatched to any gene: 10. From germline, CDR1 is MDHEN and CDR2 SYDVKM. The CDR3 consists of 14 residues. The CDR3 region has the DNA TGTGCCAGCAGTAACCTCGGGGACAGCGGCGAGCAGTACTTC. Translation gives CASSNLGDSGEQYF. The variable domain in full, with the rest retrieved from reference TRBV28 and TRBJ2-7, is DVKVTQSSRYLVKRTGEKVFLECVQDMDHENMFWYRQDPGLGLRLIYFSYDVKMKEKGDIPEGYSVSREKKERFSLILESASTNQTSMYLCASSNLGDSGEQYFGPGTRLTVT.

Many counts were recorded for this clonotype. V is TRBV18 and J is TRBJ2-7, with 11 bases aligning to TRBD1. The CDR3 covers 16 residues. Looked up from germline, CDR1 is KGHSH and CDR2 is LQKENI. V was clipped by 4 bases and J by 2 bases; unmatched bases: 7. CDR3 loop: CASSQRTGGNPYEQYF. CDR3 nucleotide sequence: TGTGCCAGCTCACAAAGGACAGGGGGCAACCCCTACGAGCAGTACTTC. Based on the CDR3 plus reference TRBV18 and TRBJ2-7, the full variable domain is NAGVMQNPRHLVRRRGQEARLRCSPMKGHSHVYWYRQLPEEGLKFMVYLQKENIIDESGMPKERFSAEFPKEGPSILRIQQVVRGDSAAYFCASSQRTGGNPYEQYFGPGTRLTVT.

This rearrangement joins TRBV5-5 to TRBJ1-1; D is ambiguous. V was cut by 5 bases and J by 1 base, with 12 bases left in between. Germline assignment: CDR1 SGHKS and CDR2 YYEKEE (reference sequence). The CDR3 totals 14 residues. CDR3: CASSTLGGNTEAFF. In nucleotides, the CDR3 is TGTGCCAGCAGTACTCTAGGAGGGAACACTGAAGCTTTCTTT.